Listed here are 27 T cell receptor beta chains from one sample, sequenced in a study of T cell responses to AZD1222 COVID-19 vaccine. Sequencing used immunoSEQ multiplex PCR; TCRdb keeps in-frame clones, though not all of them. In the table there are approximately 88,000 clones, about 90% of which are singletons. Sample: peripheral blood, taken on day 0 of AZD1222 vaccination. These receptors were obtained from an adult in good health.

The CDR3 is CASSSGVAGPDTQYF. In DNA, the CDR3 is TGTGCCAGCAGCTCCGGGGTAGCGGGACCAGATACGCAGTATTTT. The rearrangement links TRBV27 to TRBJ2-3, with 8 bases lining up with TRBD2. J was trimmed by 4 bases and V by 6 bases; bases with no gene match: 9. The germline V gene encodes CDR1 MNHEY and CDR2 SMNVEV (reference sequence). This CDR3 spans 15 amino acids.

The chain carries TRBV18 and TRBJ2-7, with no clear D. With 2 bases removed from V and 5 bases from J, the gap between germline ends came to 13 bases. The germline V gene has CDR1 KGHSH and CDR2 LQKENI. This CDR3 region has 14 residues. Here the CDR3 DNA reads TGTGCCAGCTCACCAGTGAAGGGTGGCCACGAGCAGTACTTC. Amino acid sequence: CASSPVKGGHEQYF.

This clone has only a few counts. The chain is built from TRBV28 and TRBJ1-1; D is undetermined. CDR1 and CDR2 from the germline V gene are MDHEN and SYDVKM. V was pared by 9 bases and J by 0 bases, with 23 bases between. The CDR3 length is 17 residues. The CDR3 region is CASPLLIKANMNTEAFF. In DNA, the CDR3 is TGTGCCAGTCCTCTTTTAATAAAGGCCAACATGAACACTGAAGCTTTCTTT.

The chain is built from TRBV28 and TRBJ1-2; TRBD1 aligns across 7 bases. This CDR3 comprises 15 residues. V was pared by 4 bases and J by 6 bases, with 11 bases of the junction left unmatched. Germline assignment: CDR1 MDHEN and CDR2 SYDVKM. The CDR3 here is CASSSPLGGVHGYTF. The DNA for the CDR3 is TGTGCCAGCAGTTCCCCTTTAGGGGGCGTACATGGCTACACCTTC.

This rearrangement joins TRBV27 to TRBJ2-6; no reliable D call. The germline CDR1 and CDR2 sequences are MNHEY and SMNVEV (reference sequence). The CDR3 extends over 15 amino acids. Trimming pared 5 bases from V and 6 bases from J, leaving 14 bases between. CDR3 in amino acids: CASSPLSWVANVLTF. The CDR3 DNA reads as TGTGCCAGCAGTCCCCTCTCCTGGGTGGCCAACGTCCTGACTTTC.

The chain carries TRBV28 and TRBJ2-1, with 10 positions matching TRBD2. From germline, CDR1 is MDHEN and CDR2 SYDVKM. The CDR3 is 17 amino acids. V lost 5 bases to trimming and J lost 3 bases; unmatched junction nucleotides: 10. The CDR3 reads CASSPRTSGPLYNEQFF. The CDR3 bases are TGTGCCAGCAGTCCAAGGACTAGCGGACCTCTCTACAATGAGCAGTTCTTC. The full variable domain, its missing parts supplied by reference TRBV28 and TRBJ2-1, is DVKVTQSSRYLVKRTGEKVFLECVQDMDHENMFWYRQDPGLGLRLIYFSYDVKMKEKGDIPEGYSVSREKKERFSLILESASTNQTSMYLCASSPRTSGPLYNEQFFGPGTRLTVL.

V usage is TRBV28 and J usage is TRBJ1-1, with unresolved D. Trimming removed 0 bases from V and 0 bases from J, with 8 bases in between. Germline V gene lookup returns CDR1 MDHEN and CDR2 SYDVKM. This CDR3 contains 15 residues. Here the CDR3 reads CASSLWASVNTEAFF. The CDR3 region has the DNA TGTGCCAGCAGTTTATGGGCCAGCGTGAACACTGAAGCTTTCTTT.

The chain carries TRBV9 and TRBJ2-7; D unclear. V lost 0 bases, J lost 0 bases, and 7 bases lay in between. CDR3 length equals 14 residues. The germline CDR1 and CDR2 sequences are SGDLS and YYNGEE. CDR3 protein: CASSVDHASYEQYF. In DNA form, the CDR3 reads TGTGCCAGCAGCGTAGATCACGCCTCCTACGAGCAGTACTTC.

This clone has a single count. J is TRBJ1-1 and V is TRBV3-1 (or the pseudogene TRBV3-2); no definite D call. With 4 bases removed from V and 7 bases from J, the gap between germline ends came to 16 bases. Germline lookup yields CDR1 LGHDT and CDR2 YNNKEL (reference sequence). CDR3 size: 14 residues. CDR3 sequence reads: CASSPPGRDNEAFF. Here the CDR3 DNA reads TGTGCCAGCAGCCCCCCCGGGCGAGACAATGAAGCTTTCTTT.

The count of this clone is one. J is TRBJ1-4 and V is TRBV28; unclear D gene. V was pared by 5 bases and J by 11 bases, with 15 bases between. Germline CDR1 reads MDHEN; CDR2 reads SYDVKM. This CDR3 spans 13 amino acids. This CDR3 is CASSVDTGGKLFF. The CDR3 coding sequence is TGTGCCAGCAGTGTCGACACGGGTGGGAAACTGTTTTTT.

J is TRBJ2-1 and V is TRBV30, with TRBD2 identical over 13 bases. Per the germline V gene, CDR1 is GTSNPN and CDR2 is SVGIG (reference sequence). The V segment lost 2 bases and the J segment 7 bases; nucleotides outside the gene matches: 11. The CDR3 runs 17 residues. The CDR3 coding sequence is TGTGCCTGGAGTCTTAAATTTGGACTAGCGGGAGCGAATGAGCAGTTCTTC. Its protein product is CAWSLKFGLAGANEQFF.

CDR3 in amino acids: CASTPGISYEQYF. The CDR3 coding sequence is TGTGCCAGTACCCCTGGGATTTCCTACGAGCAGTACTTC. The rearrangement uses TRBV19 and TRBJ2-7; D gene ambiguous. CDR1 is LNHDA and CDR2 is SQIVND in the germline V gene (reference sequence). Trimming took off 7 bases at V and 1 base at J, with 11 bases between the two ends. The CDR3 loop spans 13 amino acids.

This sequence joins TRBV5-1 and TRBJ2-1; D is possibly TRBD1 (6 bases). Germline values: CDR1 SGHRS, CDR2 YFSETQ. This CDR3 region has 15 residues. The germline V and J ends were trimmed by 4 bases and 8 bases, with 19 bases remaining between them. CDR3 in DNA: TGCGCCAGCAGCCTGACCGGGACAAGGAGCTATGAGCAGTTCTTC. Protein sequence: CASSLTGTRSYEQFF.

The genes are TRBV3-1 (or the pseudogene TRBV3-2) and TRBJ2-7, with D perhaps being TRBD1 or TRBD2 (6 bases each). CDR1 is LGHDT and CDR2 is YNNKEL in the germline V gene (reference sequence). V was trimmed by 2 bases and J by 4 bases, leaving 12 bases between them. The CDR3 sequence is 14 residues long. The CDR3 protein is CASSQYGGRYEQYF. The CDR3 DNA is TGTGCCAGCAGCCAATACGGGGGCCGGTACGAGCAGTACTTC.

The chain links TRBV10-2 to TRBJ1-2; no reliable D call. V lost 0 bases, J lost 3 bases, and 8 bases lay in between. The CDR3 has 14 residues. Germline CDR1 is WSHSY and CDR2 is SAAADI. The CDR3 nucleotides read TGCGCCAGCAGTGAGTCTGGGGAAGACTATGGCTACACCTTC. As protein: CASSESGEDYGYTF.

The V and J genes are TRBV27 and TRBJ1-6, with D possibly being TRBD1 (5 bases). V was cut by 11 bases and J by 8 bases, with 16 bases left in between. CDR1 is MNHEY, CDR2 SMNVEV, per germline (reference sequence). The CDR3 loop spans 13 amino acids. This chain's CDR3 is CAGRDALYSPLHF. The CDR3 DNA follows: TGTGCCGGCCGGGACGCGCTTTATTCACCCCTCCACTTT.

CDR3 region: CASSPTGRTSGAKNIQYF. The CDR3 bases are TGTGCCAGCAGCCCAACGGGACGCACCTCCGGGGCCAAAAACATTCAGTACTTC. The chain links TRBV4-2 to TRBJ2-4, with D tentatively TRBD1 or TRBD2 (5 bases each). Trimming left V 4 bases short and J 1 base short, with 20 bases between. The CDR3 has 18 amino acids. Germline V lookup: CDR1 LGHNA, CDR2 YNFKEQ.

The rearrangement uses TRBV7-3 and TRBJ2-3; 8 bases align to TRBD1. Per germline, CDR1 SGHTA and CDR2 FQGTGA. Unmatched junction bases numbered 5, after V lost 3 bases and J lost 3 bases. The length of the CDR3 is 15 residues. CDR3 residues: CASSFNTGGTDTQYF. The CDR3 DNA reads TGTGCCAGCAGCTTTAATACAGGGGGGACAGATACGCAGTATTTT.

The V and J genes are TRBV7-9 and TRBJ2-1; 10 bases align to TRBD2. The CDR3 has 16 amino acids. Germline CDR1 is SEHNR and CDR2 is FQNEAQ (reference sequence). J gave up 6 bases and V 1 base, and 6 bases lay outside the gene matches. The CDR3 is CASSLGTSGPSNEQFF. CDR3 coding DNA: TGTGCCAGCAGCTTAGGGACTAGCGGCCCAAGCAATGAGCAGTTCTTC. The full variable domain, its missing parts supplied by reference TRBV7-9 and TRBJ2-1, is DTGVSQNPRHKITKRGQNVTFRCDPISEHNRLYWYRQTLGQGPEFLTYFQNEAQLEKSRLLSDRFSAERPKGSFSTLEIQRTEQGDSAMYLCASSLGTSGPSNEQFFGPGTRLTVL.

Concerning this clone itself: At one of its ends the junction is not consistent with the germline gene, which may arise from a read error. The rearrangement joins TRBV11-2 to TRBJ2-7; 10 bases match TRBD1. Germline V gene lookup returns CDR1 SGHAT and CDR2 FQNNGV. The length of the CDR3 is 18 residues. CDR3 in DNA: TGTGCCAGCAGCCTAGATCAGCTTGGGACAGGGGTTCCCCACGAGCAGTACTTC. Protein: CASSLDQLGTGVPHEQYF.

This clone was counted a few times. The rearrangement links TRBV6-2 or TRBV6-3 to TRBJ2-1; TRBD1 aligns across 8 bases. The CDR3 totals 16 residues. V was clipped by 4 bases and J by 4 bases; unmatched bases: 9. Germline CDR1 reads MNHEY; CDR2 reads SVGEGT. CDR3 sequence reads: CASSSPSDRGYNEQFF. The CDR3 nucleotides read TGTGCCAGCAGTTCCCCCAGTGACAGGGGTTACAATGAGCAGTTCTTC.

There are a few counts of this clone. V and J are TRBV24-1 and TRBJ2-2; 11 nucleotides match TRBD1. V shed 9 bases, J shed 3 bases, and the junction held 5 bases outside the gene matches. The germline V gene encodes CDR1 KGHDR and CDR2 SFDVKD. The CDR3 extends over 15 amino acids. As DNA, the CDR3 is TGTGCCACCCGGGGACAGGGGGTTTACACCGGGGAGCTGTTTTTT. This codes for CATRGQGVYTGELFF.

The sample holds a few counts of this clone. The CDR3 spells CASRSPVMRGSMIGYTF. CDR3 nucleotides: TGTGCAAGTCGCTCTCCGGTGATGAGGGGGTCGATGATAGGCTACACCTTC. The rearrangement joins TRBV12-2 to TRBJ1-2; TRBD1 was called by the table and not checked on the DNA. TRBV12-2 is tagged as a pseudogene. The CDR3 totals 17 residues.

The CDR3 DNA is TGCGCCAGCAGCAGCGGACCCCGTGACAACAATCAGCCCCAGCATTTT. Protein product: CASSSGPRDNNQPQHF. This rearrangement joins TRBV4-1 to TRBJ1-5; D not resolved. Germline V gene lookup returns CDR1 MGHRA and CDR2 YSYEKL. This CDR3 is built from 16 residues. The V and J ends lost 5 bases and 3 bases respectively, with 17 bases between them.

The chain employs TRBV6-2 or TRBV6-3 and TRBJ2-1; no definite D call. The V gene lost 3 bases and the J gene lost 10 bases, with 10 bases spanning the gap. Germline CDR1 is MNHEY and CDR2 is SVGEGT. There are 12 residues in the CDR3. The CDR3 sequence: CASSYRGEEQFF. CDR3 sequence (DNA): TGTGCCAGCAGTTATAGAGGAGAGGAGCAGTTCTTC.

The V and J genes are TRBV19 and TRBJ2-5; 9 bases fit TRBD2. Unmatched junction bases numbered 9, after V lost 0 bases and J lost 1 base. The CDR3 extends over 18 amino acids. Germline lookup yields CDR1 LNHDA and CDR2 SQIVND (reference sequence). CDR3 sequence reads: CASSIDPPLAGSQETQYF. The CDR3 bases are TGTGCCAGTAGTATAGATCCCCCCCTAGCGGGATCCCAAGAGACCCAGTACTTC. The whole variable domain, remainder taken from reference TRBV19 and TRBJ2-5, is DGGITQSPKYLFRKEGQNVTLSCEQNLNHDAMYWYRQDPGQGLRLIYYSQIVNDFQKGDIAEGYSVSREKKESFPLTVTSAQKNPTAFYLCASSIDPPLAGSQETQYFGPGTRLLVL.

This chain links TRBV5-5 with TRBJ1-1; possible D gene TRBD1, 6 bases. The CDR3 has 14 amino acids. Germline V CDR1 and CDR2: SGHKS, YYEKEE (reference sequence). Trimming left V 3 bases short and J 3 bases short, with 12 bases between. The DNA of the CDR3 is TGTGCCAGCAGCTCTGGACAGTTTTACACTGAAGCTTTCTTT. Translating it yields CASSSGQFYTEAFF.